This TCR beta chain originates from a study of vaccination and CD4 T cells after COVID-19. Comment on this clonotype: Its antigen is not identified.

Treatment denoted: roughly ten-day PBMC culture with coronavirus spike peptide pools or control peptides (ViraFEST assay). The study sequenced cultured CD4+ T cell DNA using the Oncomine TCR Beta short-read assay. TCRdb re-analysed the PCR reads in MiXCR, keeping a single row per CDR3 protein. The sample lists more than 12,000 distinct CDR3 sequences; over 65% were seen once. V lost 3 bases and J lost 7, with 13 bases in between. This CDR3 comprises 13 residues. CDR1 and CDR2 from the germline V gene are DFQATT and SNEGSKA (reference sequence). The origin of this receptor is a human donor who had recovered from COVID-19. The sequencing input was CD4+ T cells from blood, cultured in vitro. V usage is TRBV20-1 and J usage is TRBJ1-5; no reliable D call. CDR3 DNA: TGCAGTGCTAGCCCCCGATGGGAGCAGCCCCAGCATTTT. Translated, it gives CSASPRWEQPQHF.